This T cell receptor beta chain was sequenced in a study of blood T cell repertoires in COVID-19. Study context: Spain, Italy and the United States supplied samples that represented acute and convalescent COVID-19. Nucleic acid was either cDNA or gDNA, and it came from T cells, B-cell-depleted T cells, or PBMCs.

V was pared by 9 bases and J by 0 bases, with 15 bases between. The CDR3 length is 14 residues. Germline-derived CDR1 and CDR2 are MNHEY and SVGAGI. Per the study methods: Nucleated cell counts were estimated from reference gene primer amplification. Assay: immunoSEQ multiplex PCR; the TCRdb copy retains only in-frame clones and omits some. V, J and clone size are taken as reported in that table, and D and trimming were inferred from the DNA itself. Among 150,000 to 200,000 clones, about four fifths were seen once, and the ten largest hold 13% to 15%. This receptor was obtained from a man aged 18-30 years with active or convalescent COVID-19. The sequenced sample was peripheral blood. The chain couples TRBV6-5 to TRBJ2-7; a weak D match, TRBD1 (6 bases). CDR3 nucleotides: TGTGCCAGTTTAAACAGGGAGACCTCCTACGAGCAGTACTTC. Amino acid sequence: CASLNRETSYEQYF.